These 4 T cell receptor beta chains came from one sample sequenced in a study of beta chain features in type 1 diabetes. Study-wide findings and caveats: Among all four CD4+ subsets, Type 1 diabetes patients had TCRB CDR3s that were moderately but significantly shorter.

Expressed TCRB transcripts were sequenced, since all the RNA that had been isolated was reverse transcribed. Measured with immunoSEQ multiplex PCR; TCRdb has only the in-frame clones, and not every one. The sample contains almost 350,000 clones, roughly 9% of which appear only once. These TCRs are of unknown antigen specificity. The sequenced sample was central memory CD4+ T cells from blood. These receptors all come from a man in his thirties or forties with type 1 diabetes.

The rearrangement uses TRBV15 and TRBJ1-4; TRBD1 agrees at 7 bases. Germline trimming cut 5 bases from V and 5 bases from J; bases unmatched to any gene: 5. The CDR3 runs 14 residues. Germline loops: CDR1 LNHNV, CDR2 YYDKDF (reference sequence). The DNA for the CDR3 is TGTGCCACCAGCGAGGGACAGCTCAATGAAAAACTGTTTTTT. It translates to CATSEGQLNEKLFF.

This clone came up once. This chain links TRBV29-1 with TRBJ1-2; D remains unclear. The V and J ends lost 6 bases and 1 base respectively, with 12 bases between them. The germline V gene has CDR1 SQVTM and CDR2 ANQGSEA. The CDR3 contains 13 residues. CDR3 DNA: TGCAGCGTAGCCGACCCCGTTAACTATGGCTACACCTTC. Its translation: CSVADPVNYGYTF.

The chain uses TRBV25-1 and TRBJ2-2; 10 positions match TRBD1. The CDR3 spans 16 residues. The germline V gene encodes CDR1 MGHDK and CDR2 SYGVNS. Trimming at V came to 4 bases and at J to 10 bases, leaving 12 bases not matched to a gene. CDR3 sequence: CASSAYLGQGLEELFF. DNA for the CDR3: TGTGCCAGCAGTGCCTACCTGGGACAGGGGCTGGAGGAGCTGTTTTTT.

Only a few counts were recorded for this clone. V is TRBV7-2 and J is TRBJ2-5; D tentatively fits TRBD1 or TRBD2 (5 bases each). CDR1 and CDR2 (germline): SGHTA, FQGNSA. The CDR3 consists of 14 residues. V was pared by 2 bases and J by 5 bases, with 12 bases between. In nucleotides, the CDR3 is TGTGCCAGCAGCTTAAACTCGGGGCTGGAGACCCAGTACTTC. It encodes CASSLNSGLETQYF.